What follows are 3 T cell receptor beta chains derived from one specimen sequenced in a study of blood T cell repertoires in COVID-19. Data came from immunoSEQ multiplex PCR; TCRdb stores just in-frame clones and leaves some out. Found here are approximately 76,000 clones, roughly nine tenths of them singletons; the top ten hold about 2.1%. The sequenced material came from peripheral blood. The receptors come from a woman aged 60-70 years with acute or convalescent COVID-19.

A single count supports this clone. The rearrangement links TRBV19 to TRBJ1-1; maybe TRBD1 (5 bases). CDR1 is LNHDA, CDR2 SQIVND, per germline (reference sequence). V was cut by 1 base and J by 2 bases, with 11 bases left in between. The CDR3 runs 15 residues. The CDR3 spells CASSIGGGSNTEAFF. CDR3 nucleotides: TGTGCCAGTAGTATAGGGGGGGGTTCTAACACTGAAGCTTTCTTT.

Only one count was recorded for this clone. This chain joins TRBV30 and TRBJ2-7; 7 bases line up with TRBD2. Germline values: CDR1 GTSNPN, CDR2 SVGIG (reference sequence). Trimming removed 6 bases from V and 4 bases from J; junction bases left unmatched: 3. This CDR3 contains 11 residues. The CDR3 region is CACREGYEQYF. CDR3 sequence (DNA): TGTGCCTGCAGGGAGGGGTACGAGCAGTACTTC.

This rearrangement joins TRBV27 to TRBJ2-7; 9 bases match TRBD1. Germline assignment: CDR1 MNHEY and CDR2 SMNVEV (reference sequence). V was clipped by 1 base and J by 4 bases; unmatched bases: 11. The CDR3 extends over 17 amino acids. The CDR3 reads CASSLYPRQGGRYEQYF. The DNA for the CDR3 is TGTGCCAGCAGTTTATACCCACGACAGGGGGGAAGGTACGAGCAGTACTTC.